The 8 T cell receptor beta chains below were found in one sample sequenced in a study of blood T cell repertoires in COVID-19. Sequenced by immunoSEQ multiplex PCR; TCRdb stores in-frame clones only, minus some. Of about 120,000 clones in the sample, 85% were seen once. Sequencing was done on a sample of peripheral blood. The receptor set was obtained from a man aged 80 or over with active or convalescent COVID-19.

This clone has just one count. The V call is TRBV7-2, the J call TRBJ2-5; a possible D gene is TRBD1 (6 bases). Trimming left V 1 base short and J 5 bases short, with 14 bases between. The germline CDR1 and CDR2 sequences are SGHTA and FQGNSA. The CDR3 is 15 amino acids. CDR3 loop: CASSLGGRGRETQYF. The CDR3 nucleotides read TGTGCCAGCAGCTTAGGTGGCAGGGGAAGGGAGACCCAGTACTTC. Supplemented by reference TRBV7-2 and TRBJ2-5, the full variable domain reads GAGVSQSPSNKVTEKGKDVELRCDPISGHTALYWYRQSLGQGLEFLIYFQGNSAPDKSGLPSDRFSAERTGGSVSTLTIQRTQQEDSAVYLCASSLGGRGRETQYFGPGTRLLVL.

This chain connects TRBV27 to TRBJ2-1, with 7 positions matching TRBD2. In germline, CDR1 is MNHEY, CDR2 SMNVEV (reference sequence). There are 16 residues in the CDR3. The V and J ends lost 5 bases and 7 bases, in that order; junction bases with no gene match: 14. CDR3 residues: CASSPRPAGWSNEQFF. Here the CDR3 DNA reads TGTGCCAGCAGTCCAAGACCAGCGGGATGGTCGAATGAGCAGTTCTTC.

V is TRBV3-1 (or the pseudogene TRBV3-2) and J is TRBJ1-5; maybe TRBD1 (5 bases). Trimming shortened V by 2 bases and J by 3 bases, and 11 bases separated the two germline ends. Germline lookup yields CDR1 LGHDT and CDR2 YNNKEL (reference sequence). CDR3 size: 15 residues. The DNA for the CDR3 is TGTGCCAGCAGCCAATCCACAGGAATCAATCAGCCCCAGCATTTT. Its translation: CASSQSTGINQPQHF.

The chain joins TRBV5-1 to TRBJ2-7, with D maybe TRBD1 (6 bases). Germline V lookup: CDR1 SGHRS, CDR2 YFSETQ. The CDR3 covers 15 residues. V lost 0 bases to trimming and J lost 3 bases, with 13 bases between them. The CDR3 nucleotides read TGCGCCAGCAGCTTGGCCGGGACACCGAACTACGAGCAGTACTTC. Residues: CASSLAGTPNYEQYF.

The chain joins TRBV6-2 or TRBV6-3 to TRBJ2-3; 10 bases map to TRBD2. Looked up from germline, CDR1 is MNHEY and CDR2 is SVGEGT. The CDR3 is 16 amino acids. J lost 3 bases, V lost 2 bases, and 5 bases had no gene match. The CDR3, as DNA: TGTGCCAGCAGTTACCCTCTAGCGGGAGTAACAGATACGCAGTATTTT. Amino acids: CASSYPLAGVTDTQYF.

V usage is TRBV6-5 and J usage is TRBJ2-7; maybe TRBD1 (6 bases). The CDR3 extends over 13 amino acids. The V end was cut by 9 bases, the J end by 4 bases, with 16 bases between. Germline CDR1 MNHEY, CDR2 SVGAGI. Here the CDR3 DNA reads TGTGCCAGTTACTCCAGGGGTTCGTACGAGCAGTACTTC. Its translation is CASYSRGSYEQYF.

The gene calls are TRBV6-2 or TRBV6-3 and TRBJ2-5; TRBD2 might be the D (5 bases). The CDR3 covers 13 residues. V was trimmed by 2 bases and J by 3 bases, leaving 7 bases between them. Germline CDR1 reads MNHEY; CDR2 reads SVGEGT. The CDR3 loop is CASSYREKETQYF. The CDR3, as DNA: TGTGCCAGCAGTTACCGGGAAAAAGAGACCCAGTACTTC.

The chain employs TRBV7-9 and TRBJ1-2, with 7 bases identical to TRBD1. This CDR3 comprises 12 residues. CDR1 is SEHNR and CDR2 is FQNEAQ in the germline V gene (reference sequence). V was clipped by 5 bases and J by 8 bases; unmatched bases: 5. The CDR3 DNA sequence: TGTGCCAGCAGCGCCTACAGGGGCGGCTACACCTTC. This gives the protein CASSAYRGGYTF.